These 19 T cell receptor beta chains originate from one sample sequenced in a study of blood T cell repertoires in COVID-19. Assay: immunoSEQ multiplex PCR; the TCRdb copy retains only in-frame clones and omits some. The sample lists about 120,000 clones, 84% occurring once. Sequencing used PBMCs or T cells enriched from blood (not recorded which). These TCRs come from a woman younger than 45 who had recovered from COVID-19.

The J gene is TRBJ1-1, the V gene TRBV19; 8 nucleotides match TRBD1. The CDR3 has 15 amino acids. Germline CDR1 is LNHDA and CDR2 is SQIVND (reference sequence). V dropped 6 bases and J dropped 6; count of bases not matched to a gene: 12. The CDR3 region has the DNA TGTGCCAGTAGGCCCTGGACAGGGTCGGCGGCTGAAGCTTTCTTT. As protein: CASRPWTGSAAEAFF.

The rearrangement joins TRBV15 to TRBJ1-4, with 11 bases matching TRBD1. Per germline, CDR1 LNHNV and CDR2 YYDKDF (reference sequence). Germline trimming cut 1 base from V and 2 bases from J; bases unmatched to any gene: 3. This CDR3 comprises 17 residues. The CDR3 loop is CATSRGDRGTTNEKLFF. The CDR3 DNA sequence: TGTGCCACCAGCAGAGGGGACAGGGGGACCACTAATGAAAAACTGTTTTTT. Complete variable domain (other parts from reference TRBV15 and TRBJ1-4): DAMVIQNPRYQVTQFGKPVTLSCSQTLNHNVMYWYQQKSSQAPKLLFHYYDKDFNNEADTPDNFQSRRPNTSFCFLDIRSPGLGDTAMYLCATSRGDRGTTNEKLFFGSGTQLSVL.

The rearrangement uses TRBV21-1 and TRBJ2-1; the table calls TRBD1, which could not be checked here. TRBV21-1 is designated a pseudogene. There are 17 residues in the CDR3. The CDR3 coding sequence is TGTGCCAGCAGCAAAGGGAATGACAGGGGCAGCTACAATGAGCAGTTCTTC. Residues: CASSKGNDRGSYNEQFF.

The genes are TRBV7-9 and TRBJ1-3; TRBD1 might be the D (6 bases). Germline CDR1 reads SEHNR; CDR2 reads FQNEAQ (reference sequence). The length of the CDR3 is 16 residues. Trimming took off 4 bases at V and 0 bases at J, with 13 bases between the two ends. The CDR3 loop is CASSSPRGNSGNTIYF. DNA for the CDR3: TGTGCCAGCAGCTCCCCCAGGGGTAACTCTGGAAACACCATATATTTT.

There are a few counts of this clone. CDR3 sequence reads: CTSTNTGGEGETQYF. In nucleotides, the CDR3 is TGCACCAGCACAAATACGGGAGGGGAGGGAGAGACCCAGTACTTC. The chain recombines TRBV1 with TRBJ2-5; the table's D call TRBD2 went unverified against the DNA. TRBV1 counts as a pseudogene. The CDR3 covers 15 residues.

The chain employs TRBV5-4 and TRBJ2-3, with 7 bases fitting TRBD2. This CDR3 is built from 14 residues. Looked up from germline, CDR1 is SGHNT and CDR2 is YYREEE (reference sequence). V lost 4 bases, J lost 1 base, and 3 bases stayed unmatched. The CDR3 DNA follows: TGTGCCAGCAGCCCTAGCGGACGCACAGATACGCAGTATTTT. Amino acids: CASSPSGRTDTQYF.

In this sample, this clone turned up many times. The chain joins TRBV28 to TRBJ1-2; 7 nucleotides align to TRBD1. After removal of 6 bases from V and 7 bases from J, the junction contained 14 bases not matched to a gene. The CDR3 is 15 residues long. In germline, CDR1 is MDHEN, CDR2 SYDVKM. The CDR3 loop is CASRPLGQKFGGYTF. Written as DNA, the CDR3 is TGTGCCAGCAGACCCTTGGGACAGAAGTTTGGTGGCTACACCTTC.

This clone appeared once. The V gene is TRBV28, the J gene TRBJ1-2; a weak D match, TRBD1 (5 bases). Germline lookup yields CDR1 MDHEN and CDR2 SYDVKM. The V gene lost 1 base and the J gene lost 5 bases, with 8 bases spanning the gap. CDR3 length equals 13 residues. As DNA, the CDR3 is TGTGCCAGCAGTTTATCGGGGGGTTATGGCTACACCTTC. It codes for CASSLSGGYGYTF.

Only a few counts were recorded for this clone. Other DNA sequences within the sample encode an identical CDR3. The V call is TRBV5-1, the J call TRBJ2-5; 13 positions agree with TRBD2. Germline V lookup: CDR1 SGHRS, CDR2 YFSETQ. The CDR3 runs 14 residues. The V and J ends lost 6 bases and 4 bases, in that order; junction bases with no gene match: 3. The CDR3 here is CASKLAGGAETQYF. CDR3 nucleotides: TGCGCCAGCAAACTAGCGGGGGGGGCAGAGACCCAGTACTTC.

The rearrangement joins TRBV9 to TRBJ2-1; the match to TRBD2 covers 10 bases. The CDR3 consists of 15 residues. V shed 5 bases, J shed 5 bases, and the junction held 7 bases outside the gene matches. Germline CDR1 reads SGDLS; CDR2 reads YYNGEE. Written as DNA, the CDR3 is TGTGCCAGCAGAGAAACCGGGACTAGCGACAATGAGCAGTTCTTC. This encodes CASRETGTSDNEQFF. Variable domain in full (rest from reference TRBV9 and TRBJ2-1): DSGVTQTPKHLITATGQRVTLRCSPRSGDLSVYWYQQSLDQGLQFLIQYYNGEERAKGNILERFSAQQFPDLHSELNLSSLELGDSALYFCASRETGTSDNEQFFGPGTRLTVL.

CDR3 residues: CASSSTLKREGPRDEQFF. The DNA of the CDR3 is TGTGCCAGCAGTTCCACCCTTAAGCGGGAGGGTCCGAGGGATGAGCAGTTCTTC. V usage is TRBV27 and J usage is TRBJ2-1, with 10 positions matching TRBD2. The CDR3 contains 18 residues. Germline V gene lookup returns CDR1 MNHEY and CDR2 SMNVEV (reference sequence). The ends lost 4 bases at V and 8 bases at J; junction bases unmatched: 17.

Only a few counts were recorded for this clone. For the CDR3, the DNA is TGCAGTGCTAGATCACACTACGAGCAGTACTTC. It specifies CSARSHYEQYF. The chain employs TRBV20-1 and TRBJ2-7; D gene ambiguous. V was pared by 2 bases and J by 3 bases, with 5 bases between. Germline CDR1 DFQATT, CDR2 SNEGSKA (reference sequence). The CDR3 contains 11 residues.

The V gene is TRBV19, the J gene TRBJ2-1; the match to TRBD2 covers 10 bases. Per the germline V gene, CDR1 is LNHDA and CDR2 is SQIVND (reference sequence). The V gene end was trimmed by 3 bases and the J gene end by 4 bases; junction bases not matched to a gene: 9. The CDR3 is 17 residues long. The CDR3 sequence is CASSIPVAGGSYNEQFF. For the CDR3, the DNA is TGTGCCAGTAGTATCCCGGTAGCGGGAGGCTCTTACAATGAGCAGTTCTTC.

J is TRBJ1-4 and V is TRBV5-1, with TRBD1 identical over 9 bases. This CDR3 spans 14 amino acids. Germline V CDR1 and CDR2: SGHRS, YFSETQ. Trimming cost V 4 bases and J 7 bases; bases outside gene matches: 5. For the CDR3, the DNA is TGCGCCAGCAGCCCACAGGGGGCTGGTGAAAAACTGTTTTTT. It yields the protein CASSPQGAGEKLFF.

This sequence joins TRBV5-1 and TRBJ1-2; D possibly corresponds to TRBD1 (6 bases). The CDR3 is made up of 14 amino acids. The ends were cut back, 0 bases at V and 4 bases at J, with 10 bases in the middle. CDR1 and CDR2 from the germline V gene are SGHRS and YFSETQ. CDR3 DNA sequence: TGCGCCAGCAGCTTGGAGGGGGTGGGCTATGGCTACACCTTC. It translates to CASSLEGVGYGYTF.

The chain uses TRBV21-1 and TRBJ1-5. TRBV21-1 is marked as a pseudogene. There are 15 residues in the CDR3. The CDR3 region has the DNA TGTGCCAGCAGCAAATCCCCCGGGTGTGATCAGCCCCAGCATTTT. As protein: CASSKSPGCDQPQHF.

This clone was counted a few times. This rearrangement joins TRBV30 to TRBJ1-1; 8 bases match TRBD1. Trimming took 4 bases from V and 5 from J; bases not matched to a gene: 6. The CDR3 totals 13 residues. The germline gives CDR1 GTSNPN, CDR2 SVGIG (reference sequence). Here the CDR3 reads CAWIQGARTEAFF. The CDR3 DNA sequence: TGTGCCTGGATCCAGGGGGCTCGGACTGAAGCTTTCTTT.

This clone was picked up one time. The J gene is TRBJ1-2, the V gene TRBV5-4, with 8 positions matching TRBD1. Trimming removed 4 bases from V and 8 bases from J; junction bases left unmatched: 10. The length of the CDR3 is 14 residues. Germline V gives CDR1 SGHNT, CDR2 YYREEE (reference sequence). CDR3 DNA: TGTGCCAGCAGCGGTGGACAGGGCTTGGACGGCTACACCTTC. As protein: CASSGGQGLDGYTF.

The CDR3 reads CASSRLAALYDEQFF. The CDR3 DNA reads as TGTGCCAGCAGCCGCCTAGCGGCCTTATACGATGAGCAGTTCTTC. The chain is built from TRBV6-2 or TRBV6-3 and TRBJ2-1; 7 bases align to TRBD2. With V trimmed by 6 bases and J by 8 bases, 13 bases remained unmatched. The CDR3 sequence is 15 residues long. Germline V gene data show CDR1 as MNHEY and CDR2 as SVGEGT.